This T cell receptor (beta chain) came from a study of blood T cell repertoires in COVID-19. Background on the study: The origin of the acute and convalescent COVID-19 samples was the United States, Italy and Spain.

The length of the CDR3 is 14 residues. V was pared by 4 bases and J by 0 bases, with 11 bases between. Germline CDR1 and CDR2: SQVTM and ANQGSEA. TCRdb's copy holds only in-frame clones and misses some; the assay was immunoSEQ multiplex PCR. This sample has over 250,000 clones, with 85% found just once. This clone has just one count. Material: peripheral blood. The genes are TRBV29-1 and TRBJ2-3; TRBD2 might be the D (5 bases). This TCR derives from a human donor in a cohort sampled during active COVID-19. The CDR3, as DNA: TGCAGCGTTGTTCTAGCCCTAAGCACAGATACGCAGTATTTT. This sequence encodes CSVVLALSTDTQYF.